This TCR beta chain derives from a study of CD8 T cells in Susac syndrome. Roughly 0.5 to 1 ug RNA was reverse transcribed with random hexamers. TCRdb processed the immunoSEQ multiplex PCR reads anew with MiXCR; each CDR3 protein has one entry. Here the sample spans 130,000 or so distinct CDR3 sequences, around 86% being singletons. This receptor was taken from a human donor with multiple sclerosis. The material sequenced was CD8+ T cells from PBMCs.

The CDR3 sequence: CASSEGVVGFGYTF. The CDR3 nucleotides are TGTGCCAGCAGTGAAGGGGTGGTAGGCTTTGGCTACACCTTC. The chain employs TRBV6-1 and TRBJ1-2; D unclear. Germline lookup yields CDR1 MNHNS and CDR2 SASEGT. The germline V and J ends were trimmed by 1 base and 7 bases, with 13 bases remaining between them. There are 14 residues in the CDR3.